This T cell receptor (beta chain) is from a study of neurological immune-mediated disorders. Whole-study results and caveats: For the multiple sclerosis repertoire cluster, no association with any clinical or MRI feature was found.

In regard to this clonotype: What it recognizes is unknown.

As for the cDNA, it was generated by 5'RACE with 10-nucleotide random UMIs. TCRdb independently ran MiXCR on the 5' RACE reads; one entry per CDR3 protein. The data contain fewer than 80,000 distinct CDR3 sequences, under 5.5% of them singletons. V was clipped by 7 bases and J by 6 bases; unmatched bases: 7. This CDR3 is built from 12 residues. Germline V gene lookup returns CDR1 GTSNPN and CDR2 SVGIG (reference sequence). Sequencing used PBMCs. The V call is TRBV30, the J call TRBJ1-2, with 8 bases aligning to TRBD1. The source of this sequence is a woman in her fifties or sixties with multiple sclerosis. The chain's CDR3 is CASNRGFDGYTF. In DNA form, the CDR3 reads TGTGCCTCAAACAGGGGGTTCGATGGCTACACCTTC.